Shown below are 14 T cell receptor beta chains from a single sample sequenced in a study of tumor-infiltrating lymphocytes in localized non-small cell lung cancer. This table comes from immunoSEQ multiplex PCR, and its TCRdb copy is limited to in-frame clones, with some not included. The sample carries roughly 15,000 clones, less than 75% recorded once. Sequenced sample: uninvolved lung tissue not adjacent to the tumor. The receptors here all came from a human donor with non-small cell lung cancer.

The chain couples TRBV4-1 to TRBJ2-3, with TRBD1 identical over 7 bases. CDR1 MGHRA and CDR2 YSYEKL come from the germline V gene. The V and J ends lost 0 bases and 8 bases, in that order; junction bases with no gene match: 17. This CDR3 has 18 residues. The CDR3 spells CASSQDRTGNLPGGTQYF. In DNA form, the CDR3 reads TGCGCCAGCAGCCAAGATCGGACAGGAAACCTCCCTGGGGGTACGCAGTATTTT.

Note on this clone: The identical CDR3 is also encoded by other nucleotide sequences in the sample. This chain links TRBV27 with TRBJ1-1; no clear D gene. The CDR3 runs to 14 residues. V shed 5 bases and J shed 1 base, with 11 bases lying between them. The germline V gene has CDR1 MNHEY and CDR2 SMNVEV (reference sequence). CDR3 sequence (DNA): TGTGCCAGCAGTCCGCGTGGGCAGAACACTGAAGCTTTCTTT. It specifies CASSPRGQNTEAFF.

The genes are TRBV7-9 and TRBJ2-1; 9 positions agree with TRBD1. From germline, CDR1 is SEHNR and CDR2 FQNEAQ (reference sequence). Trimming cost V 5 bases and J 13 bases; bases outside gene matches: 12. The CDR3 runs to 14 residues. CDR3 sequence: CASSLKRDREGQFF. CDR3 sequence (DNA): TGTGCCAGCAGCCTTAAACGGGACAGGGAAGGTCAGTTCTTC.

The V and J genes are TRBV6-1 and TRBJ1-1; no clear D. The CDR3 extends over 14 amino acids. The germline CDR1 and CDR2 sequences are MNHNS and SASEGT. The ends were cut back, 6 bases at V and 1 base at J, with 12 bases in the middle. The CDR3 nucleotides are TGTGCCAGCAGATCCCAGCAAGGGAACACTGAAGCTTTCTTT. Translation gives CASRSQQGNTEAFF.

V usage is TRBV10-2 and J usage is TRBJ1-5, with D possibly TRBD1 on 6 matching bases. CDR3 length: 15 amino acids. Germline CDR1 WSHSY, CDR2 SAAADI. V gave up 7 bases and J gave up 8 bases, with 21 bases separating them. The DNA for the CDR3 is TGCGCCAGCACCGAGGGGCTTGGGGGCTCGGAGCCCCAGCATTTT. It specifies CASTEGLGGSEPQHF.

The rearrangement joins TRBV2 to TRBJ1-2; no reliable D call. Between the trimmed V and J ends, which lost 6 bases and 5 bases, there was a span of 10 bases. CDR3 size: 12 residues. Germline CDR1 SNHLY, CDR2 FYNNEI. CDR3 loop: CASSVQVYGYTF. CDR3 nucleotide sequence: TGTGCCAGCAGCGTTCAGGTGTATGGCTACACCTTC. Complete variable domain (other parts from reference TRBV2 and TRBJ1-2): EPEVTQTPSHQVTQMGQEVILRCVPISNHLYFYWYRQILGQKVEFLVSFYNNEISEKSEIFDDQFSVERPDGSNFTLKIRSTKLEDSAMYFCASSVQVYGYTFGSGTRLTVV.

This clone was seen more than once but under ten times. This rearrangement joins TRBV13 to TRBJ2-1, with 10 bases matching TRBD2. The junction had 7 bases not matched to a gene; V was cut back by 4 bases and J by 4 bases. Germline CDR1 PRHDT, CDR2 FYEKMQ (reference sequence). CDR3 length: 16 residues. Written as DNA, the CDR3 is TGTGCCAGCAGCTACGTCAAACTAGCGGGGTACAATGAGCAGTTCTTC. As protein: CASSYVKLAGYNEQFF.

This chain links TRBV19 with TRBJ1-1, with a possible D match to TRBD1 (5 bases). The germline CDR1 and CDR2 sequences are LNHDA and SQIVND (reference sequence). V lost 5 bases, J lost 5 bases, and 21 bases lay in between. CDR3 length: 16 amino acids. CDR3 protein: CASSVPGQPAGTEAFF. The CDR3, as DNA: TGTGCCAGTAGTGTCCCCGGACAACCGGCGGGAACTGAAGCTTTCTTT.

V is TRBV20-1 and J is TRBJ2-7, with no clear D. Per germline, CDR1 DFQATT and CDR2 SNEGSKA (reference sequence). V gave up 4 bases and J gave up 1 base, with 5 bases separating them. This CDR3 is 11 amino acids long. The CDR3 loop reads CSATRSYEQYF. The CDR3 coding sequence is TGCAGTGCTACTAGATCCTACGAGCAGTACTTC.

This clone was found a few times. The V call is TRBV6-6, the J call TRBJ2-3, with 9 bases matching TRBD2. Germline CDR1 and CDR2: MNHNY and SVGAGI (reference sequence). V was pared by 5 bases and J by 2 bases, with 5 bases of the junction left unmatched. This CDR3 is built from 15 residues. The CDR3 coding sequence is TGTGCCAGCAGTATTAGCGGGAGTGACACAGATACGCAGTATTTT. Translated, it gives CASSISGSDTDTQYF.

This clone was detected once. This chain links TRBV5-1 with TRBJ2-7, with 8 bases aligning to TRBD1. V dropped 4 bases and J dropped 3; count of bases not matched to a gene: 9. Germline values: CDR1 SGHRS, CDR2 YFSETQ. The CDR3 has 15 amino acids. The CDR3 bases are TGCGCCAGCAGCATAGGACAGGGAAAGGTCTACGAGCAGTACTTC. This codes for CASSIGQGKVYEQYF.

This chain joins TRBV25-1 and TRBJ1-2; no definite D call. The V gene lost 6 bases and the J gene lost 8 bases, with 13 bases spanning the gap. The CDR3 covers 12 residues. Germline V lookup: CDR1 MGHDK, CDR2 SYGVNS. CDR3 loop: CASRPPGVGYTF. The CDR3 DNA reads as TGTGCCAGCAGGCCCCCCGGGGTGGGCTACACCTTC.

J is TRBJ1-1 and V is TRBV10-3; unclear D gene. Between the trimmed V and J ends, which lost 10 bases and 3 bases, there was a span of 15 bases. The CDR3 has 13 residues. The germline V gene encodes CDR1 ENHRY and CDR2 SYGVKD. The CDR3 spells CATSNSPHTEAFF. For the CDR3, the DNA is TGTGCCACCTCAAATTCCCCCCACACTGAAGCTTTCTTT.

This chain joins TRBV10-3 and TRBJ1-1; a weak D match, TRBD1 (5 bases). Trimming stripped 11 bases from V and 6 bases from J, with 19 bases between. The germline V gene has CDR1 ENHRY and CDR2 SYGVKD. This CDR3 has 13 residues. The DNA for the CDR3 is TGTGCCGCCTCCCAGGGTAATTCGGCTGAAGCTTTCTTT. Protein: CAASQGNSAEAFF.